A selection of T cell receptor beta chains follows, all from one sample in a study of T cell clonotyping in hematopoietic cell transplantation. Method: immunoSEQ multiplex PCR; TCRdb's copy keeps in-frame clones and lacks some. The profile shows about 45,000 clones, about four fifths of them singletons. Sequenced here: peripheral blood mononuclear cells, sampled before stem cell transplant. The receptors come from a man aged 55 to 69 with myelodysplastic syndrome. Some clones in this sample may be carry-over from other donors' samples. CDR3s include the opening cysteine and the closing phenylalanine or tryptophan. The D gene is left open where the match is weak. The size of a clone is reported for some rows only, either as once, few or many, or as a class for expanded clones.

TRBJ2-2,.,TRBV5-4,TRBD1,CASSLGVSSGGVNTGELFF,TGTGCCAGCAGCTTGGGGGTGTCCTCAGGGGGAGTCAACACCGGGGAGCTGTTTTTT
TRBJ2-7,.,TRBV28,.,CASRGTSTYEQYF,TGTGCCAGCAGAGGGACTTCGACCTACGAGCAGTACTTC
TRBJ2-2,.,TRBV5-1,TRBD1,CASSRGQGAATGELFF,TGCGCCAGCAGCAGGGGACAGGGGGCTGCCACCGGGGAGCTGTTTTTT
TRBJ2-7,.,TRBV30,TRBD1,CAWSRDSRDEQYF,TGTGCCTGGAGTAGGGACAGCAGGGACGAGCAGTACTTC
TRBJ1-2,.,TRBV6-1,.,CASRETPAANYGYTF,TGTGCCAGCAGGGAAACCCCGGCAGCTAACTATGGCTACACCTTC
TRBJ2-2,.,TRBV6-1,TRBD2,CASGPGLAYTGELFF,TGTGCCAGTGGCCCGGGACTAGCTTACACCGGGGAGCTGTTTTTT
TRBJ1-2,.,TRBV18,.,CASSLPAGESYGYTF,TGTGCCAGCTCCCTGCCGGCTGGGGAGAGTTATGGCTACACCTTC
TRBJ2-3,.,TRBV25-1,.,CASSFDRLTDTQYF,TGTGCCAGCAGTTTCGACCGCCTCACAGATACGCAGTATTTT
TRBJ2-3,.,TRBV6-6,.,CASSYSGTSTDTQYF,TGTGCCAGCAGTTACTCGGGGACTAGCACAGATACGCAGTATTTT
TRBJ1-6,.,TRBV4-1,.,CASSQRGLIDSPLHF,TGCGCCAGCAGCCAACGGGGGCTGATTGATTCACCCCTCCACTTT
TRBJ1-2,.,TRBV5-6,.,CASMRQYGYTF,TGTGCCAGCATGAGGCAGTATGGCTACACCTTC
TRBJ2-7,once,TRBV4-2,.,CASSQEIRDYEQYF,TGTGCCAGCAGCCAAGAGATCAGAGACTACGAGCAGTACTTC
TRBJ1-2,.,TRBV5-6,TRBD1,CASSILTGAQGYGYTF,TGTGCCAGCAGCATCCTGACAGGGGCCCAGGGCTATGGCTACACCTTC
TRBJ2-7,.,TRBV11-2,.,CASSPTRREQYF,TGTGCCAGCAGCCCGACCCGTCGCGAGCAGTACTTC
TRBJ2-3,.,TRBV9,.,CASSVGLSTDTQYF,TGTGCCAGCAGCGTTGGATTGAGCACAGATACGCAGTATTTT
TRBJ1-5,.,TRBV19,TRBD1,CATSGTGNQPQHF,TGTGCCACCTCCGGGACAGGCAATCAGCCCCAGCATTTT
TRBJ2-3,.,TRBV14,.,CASSRGAATQYF,TGTGCCAGCAGTCGAGGGGCGGCTACGCAGTATTTT
TRBJ2-2,.,TRBV4-3,.,CASSSQGGSGELFF,TGCGCCAGCAGCTCCCAGGGGGGATCCGGGGAGCTGTTTTTT
TRBJ1-2,.,TRBV28,.,CASSFRRDYGYTF,TGTGCCAGCAGTTTTCGGCGAGACTATGGCTACACCTTC
TRBJ1-5,.,TRBV5-8,.,CASSFEGSGNQPQHF,TGTGCCAGCAGCTTTGAAGGGTCGGGCAATCAGCCCCAGCATTTT
TRBJ1-5,.,TRBV7-2,TRBD1,CASSLVGTDLSNQPQHF,TGTGCCAGCAGCTTAGTTGGGACAGACCTTAGCAATCAGCCCCAGCATTTT
TRBJ1-5,.,TRBV29-1,TRBD1,CSVSGTDNQPQHF,TGCAGCGTTTCCGGGACAGACAATCAGCCCCAGCATTTT
TRBJ1-4,.,TRBV7-6,TRBD1,CASSSTTGVGATNEKLFF,TGTGCCAGCAGCTCCACTACAGGGGTGGGGGCAACTAATGAAAAACTGTTTTTT
TRBJ1-1,.,TRBV20-1,.,CSVALNTEAFF,TGCAGTGTTGCACTTAACACTGAAGCTTTCTTT
TRBJ1-1,.,TRBV18,.,CASSPSGPAKIEAFF,TGTGCCAGCTCACCTAGCGGCCCAGCCAAGATAGAGGCTTTCTTT
TRBJ1-2,.,TRBV30,.,CAWSGDGEGGYTF,TGTGCCTGGAGTGGGGACGGGGAAGGCGGCTACACCTTC